The 17 T cell receptor beta chains reported below all come from one sample, sequenced in a study of cytomegalovirus exposure and HLA in healthy donors. PCR was performed using 60 Vbeta and 13 Jbeta primers. This table comes from immunoSEQ multiplex PCR, and its TCRdb copy is limited to in-frame clones, with some not included. Of about 150,000 clones listed, over 75% are singletons. The specimen was PBMCs. The receptors were gathered from a woman between 25 and 40 years old in good health and CMV-seronegative.

The rearrangement joins TRBV6-1 to TRBJ1-4; tentative D call: TRBD1 (6 bases). The CDR3 is 14 amino acids. V was cut by 5 bases and J by 5 bases, with 12 bases left in between. The germline V gene encodes CDR1 MNHNS and CDR2 SASEGT. The CDR3 protein is CASSPPDRNEKLFF. CDR3 bases: TGTGCCAGCAGTCCACCAGACAGGAATGAAAAACTGTTTTTT.

This chain uses TRBV27 with TRBJ1-2; TRBD1 aligns across 7 bases. CDR1 MNHEY and CDR2 SMNVEV come from the germline V gene (reference sequence). CDR3 length: 15 amino acids. With V trimmed by 7 bases and J by 2 bases, 10 bases remained unmatched. The CDR3 reads CASTHNRDRNYGYTF. CDR3 in DNA: TGTGCCAGCACCCACAACCGGGACAGAAACTATGGCTACACCTTC.

The V and J genes are TRBV6-5 and TRBJ1-2, with a tentative D call TRBD1 (5 bases). Germline values: CDR1 MNHEY, CDR2 SVGAGI. The CDR3 covers 14 residues. Trimming shortened V by 5 bases and J by 2 bases, and 12 bases separated the two germline ends. CDR3 residues: CASSPQVSNYGYTF. The CDR3 coding sequence is TGTGCCAGCAGTCCACAGGTGTCCAACTATGGCTACACCTTC.

The chain recombines TRBV6-5 with TRBJ2-7, with 7 bases lining up with TRBD2. V lost 5 bases, J lost 3 bases, and 10 bases stayed unmatched. This CDR3 region has 15 residues. Germline lookup yields CDR1 MNHEY and CDR2 SVGAGI. CDR3 residues: CASSGAAAGDYEQYF. The DNA for the CDR3 is TGTGCCAGCAGTGGCGCTGCGGCGGGGGACTACGAGCAGTACTTC.

The chain uses TRBV5-1 and TRBJ2-1; 8 nucleotides agree with TRBD1. The germline V gene encodes CDR1 SGHRS and CDR2 YFSETQ. The CDR3 covers 19 residues. With 2 bases clipped from V and 9 bases from J, the junction kept 22 bases outside the gene matches. The CDR3 sequence is CASSFFNLLPGQVAGEQFF. For the CDR3, the DNA is TGCGCCAGCAGCTTTTTCAATTTGTTACCGGGACAGGTGGCTGGTGAGCAGTTCTTC.

Points on this clone: The junction does not match germline at one end; this may be a read error. The chain links TRBV15 to TRBJ1-5; possibly TRBD1 for D (5 bases). Germline loops: CDR1 LNHNV, CDR2 YYDKDF (reference sequence). The CDR3 totals 16 residues. CDR3 sequence reads: CATTQAQVLSSQPQHF. The CDR3 coding sequence is TGTGCCACCACCCAGGCACAGGTCCTTAGCAGTCAGCCCCAGCATTTT.

J is TRBJ2-1 and V is TRBV28; 12 bases align to TRBD1. This CDR3 is 20 amino acids long. Looked up from germline, CDR1 is MDHEN and CDR2 is SYDVKM. V gave up 5 bases and J gave up 4 bases; unmatched junction bases: 18. The CDR3 here is CASSAPGQGAVGTGYNEQFF. For the CDR3, the DNA is TGTGCCAGCAGTGCCCCGGGACAGGGGGCGGTGGGGACCGGATACAATGAGCAGTTCTTC.

The V and J genes are TRBV19 and TRBJ2-6; a weak D match, TRBD2 (6 bases). V lost 1 base and J 2 bases, leaving 12 bases between the germline ends. The CDR3 is made up of 17 amino acids. Germline CDR1 reads LNHDA; CDR2 reads SQIVND (reference sequence). CDR3 loop: CASSIVGEVTGANVLTF. The DNA of the CDR3 is TGTGCCAGTAGTATAGTGGGGGAGGTGACTGGGGCCAACGTCCTGACTTTC.

This chain joins TRBV6-5 and TRBJ2-7; TRBD2 matches 9 bases. The germline gives CDR1 MNHEY, CDR2 SVGAGI. The CDR3 is 15 amino acids. Trimming removed 1 base from V and 2 bases from J; junction bases left unmatched: 3. The DNA for the CDR3 is TGTGCCAGCAGTTACTATAGCGGGGGACCCTACGAGCAGTACTTC. Its translation is CASSYYSGGPYEQYF.

The chain combines TRBV18 with TRBJ2-3; D possibly corresponds to TRBD1 (5 bases). V was shortened by 5 bases and J by 3 bases, with 12 bases between the two germline ends. Germline CDR1 KGHSH, CDR2 LQKENI. The CDR3 sequence is 14 residues long. In DNA, the CDR3 is TGTGCCAGCTCAGGGGCCTCGGATACAGATACGCAGTATTTT. This sequence encodes CASSGASDTDTQYF.

V and J are TRBV10-3 and TRBJ2-5; 8 bases fit TRBD2. The ends lost 3 bases at V and 5 bases at J; junction bases unmatched: 14. CDR3 length: 17 residues. Germline CDR1 is ENHRY and CDR2 is SYGVKD. The CDR3, as DNA: TGTGCCATCAGTGACCCCGAAGATAGCGGGGACGGGGAGACCCAGTACTTC. The encoded protein is CAISDPEDSGDGETQYF.

This clone turned up a few times. The V call is TRBV19, the J call TRBJ1-1; TRBD1 is a possible D gene (6 bases). This CDR3 has 15 residues. V was clipped by 5 bases and J by 3 bases, with 16 bases between them. The V gene's germline CDR1 is LNHDA and CDR2 SQIVND (reference sequence). This CDR3 is CASSSPRQGYTEAFF. The CDR3 coding sequence is TGTGCCAGTAGTTCCCCTCGGCAGGGGTACACTGAAGCTTTCTTT.

V and J are TRBV5-5 and TRBJ1-3; 8 bases agree with TRBD1. CDR3 length: 16 amino acids. Germline V gene lookup returns CDR1 SGHKS and CDR2 YYEKEE (reference sequence). The trim removed 3 bases at V and 1 base at J, leaving 6 bases unmatched. CDR3 DNA: TGTGCCAGCAGCTACGGACAGGGTTTTTCTGGAAACACCATATATTTT. Protein: CASSYGQGFSGNTIYF.

This clone has more than one count but fewer than ten. The genes are TRBV2 and TRBJ2-1; the match to TRBD1 covers 9 bases. The germline CDR1 and CDR2 sequences are SNHLY and FYNNEI. The V and J ends lost 3 bases and 7 bases, in that order; junction bases with no gene match: 10. CDR3 length: 16 amino acids. CDR3 region: CASSDPIGTGRNEQFF. The CDR3 DNA reads as TGTGCCAGCAGTGATCCAATAGGGACAGGGAGGAATGAGCAGTTCTTC.

This clone was detected only once. The chain uses TRBV30 and TRBJ2-7; TRBD1 aligns across 8 bases. The CDR3 covers 13 residues. Germline CDR1 is GTSNPN and CDR2 is SVGIG (reference sequence). V was clipped by 7 bases and J by 10 bases; unmatched bases: 15. DNA of the CDR3: TGTGCCTTCAGGGGGCGACTCGCGACCCATCAGTACTTC. Residues: CAFRGRLATHQYF. Using reference TRBV30 and TRBJ2-7 for the parts outside the CDR3, the full variable domain is SQTIHQWPATLVQPVGSPLSLECTVEGTSNPNLYWYRQAAGRGLQLLFYSVGIGQISSEVPQNLSASRPQDRQFILSSKKLLLSDSGFYLCAFRGRLATHQYFGPGTRLTVT.

The chain uses TRBV2 and TRBJ1-1; D call uncertain. The V gene lost 6 bases and the J gene lost 3 bases, with 11 bases spanning the gap. Germline CDR1 SNHLY, CDR2 FYNNEI. CDR3 length equals 13 residues. The CDR3 is CASSPGFYTEAFF. CDR3 bases: TGTGCCAGCAGCCCCGGTTTCTACACTGAAGCTTTCTTT. The variable domain in full, with the rest retrieved from reference TRBV2 and TRBJ1-1, is EPEVTQTPSHQVTQMGQEVILRCVPISNHLYFYWYRQILGQKVEFLVSFYNNEISEKSEIFDDQFSVERPDGSNFTLKIRSTKLEDSAMYFCASSPGFYTEAFFGQGTRLTVV.

The chain couples TRBV6-4 to TRBJ2-7; TRBD2 agrees at 7 bases. From germline, CDR1 is MRHNA and CDR2 SNTAGT. With 8 bases clipped from V and 5 bases from J, the junction kept 9 bases outside the gene matches. This CDR3 has 13 residues. The DNA of the CDR3 is TGTGCCAGCGCTCCCGGGGGGAACAACGAGCAGTACTTC. Residues: CASAPGGNNEQYF.